The 17 T cell receptor beta chains below all came from one sample that was sequenced in a study of cytomegalovirus exposure and HLA in healthy donors. Primers: 60 Vbeta forward and 13 Jbeta reverse. Sequencing was performed with immunoSEQ multiplex PCR; in TCRdb, only in-frame clones are kept and a portion is missing. The table includes approximately 160,000 clones, approximately 78% detected once. The sample comprised PBMCs. These receptors originate from a girl under 10 years old in good health and CMV-seropositive.

The chain couples TRBV29-1 to TRBJ1-5; 7 bases map to TRBD1. CDR1 and CDR2 (germline): SQVTM, ANQGSEA. Trimming at V came to 7 bases and at J to 4 bases, leaving 4 bases not matched to a gene. This CDR3 region has 12 residues. CDR3 bases: TGCAGCGGTGGGGACAGAAATCAGCCCCAGCATTTT. This codes for CSGGDRNQPQHF.

The chain's CDR3 is CAWGQGWNTEAFF. CDR3 sequence (DNA): TGTGCCTGGGGACAGGGTTGGAACACTGAAGCTTTCTTT. V is TRBV30 and J is TRBJ1-1; TRBD1 matches at 8 bases. This CDR3 has 13 residues. Germline V gene data show CDR1 as GTSNPN and CDR2 as SVGIG (reference sequence). J was trimmed by 1 base and V by 5 bases; bases with no gene match: 3.

This clone came up a few times. The rearrangement uses TRBV30 and TRBJ2-7; 7 bases map to TRBD1. The germline V gene has CDR1 GTSNPN and CDR2 SVGIG (reference sequence). V was pared by 4 bases and J by 3 bases, with 9 bases of the junction left unmatched. CDR3 length equals 14 residues. This CDR3 is CAWTPGTVIYEQYF. The DNA of the CDR3 is TGTGCCTGGACTCCCGGGACAGTGATCTACGAGCAGTACTTC.

CDR3 residues: CASSSLAGSYEQYF. The CDR3 DNA reads TGTGCCAGCAGCTCCCTAGCGGGAAGCTACGAGCAGTACTTC. The V and J genes are TRBV7-9 and TRBJ2-7; 9 nucleotides match TRBD2. Losses at the gene ends were 4 bases for V and 3 bases for J; bases not matched to a gene: 4. Germline V CDR1 and CDR2: SEHNR, FQNEAQ (reference sequence). CDR3 length: 14 residues.

V and J are TRBV9 and TRBJ1-3; D gene ambiguous. Germline CDR1 and CDR2: SGDLS and YYNGEE. CDR3 length equals 15 residues. With 3 bases removed from V and 3 bases from J, the gap between germline ends came to 13 bases. In DNA form, the CDR3 reads TGTGCCAGCAGCGCCCTAGAGGGAGGTGGAAACACCATATATTTT. Translating gives CASSALEGGGNTIYF.

The chain combines TRBV28 with TRBJ1-1; unclear D gene. CDR1 MDHEN and CDR2 SYDVKM come from the germline V gene. V lost 9 bases and J 3 bases, leaving 14 bases between the germline ends. The length of the CDR3 is 13 residues. The CDR3 sequence is CASQKGGDTEAFF. The CDR3, as DNA: TGTGCCAGTCAAAAGGGCGGGGACACTGAAGCTTTCTTT.

The gene calls are TRBV7-3 and TRBJ1-2, with 12 bases lining up with TRBD1. The germline V gene has CDR1 SGHTA and CDR2 FQGTGA. This CDR3 is 14 amino acids long. Trimming cost V 2 bases and J 6 bases; bases outside gene matches: 1. The CDR3 protein is CASSLGDRGHGYTF. In nucleotides, the CDR3 is TGTGCCAGCAGCTTAGGGGACAGGGGGCATGGCTACACCTTC.

This sequence joins TRBV5-4 and TRBJ2-3; TRBD2 agrees at 7 bases. Per germline, CDR1 SGHNT and CDR2 YYREEE (reference sequence). V lost 4 bases, J lost 4 bases, and 6 bases stayed unmatched. There are 14 residues in the CDR3. The CDR3 nucleotides are TGTGCCAGCAGCCCCGGGACTACCTCAGATACGCAGTATTTT. Translated, it gives CASSPGTTSDTQYF.

The chain is built from TRBV5-1 and TRBJ2-2, with 10 positions matching TRBD2. From germline, CDR1 is SGHRS and CDR2 YFSETQ. CDR3 length equals 18 residues. J was trimmed by 4 bases and V by 4 bases; bases with no gene match: 13. Here the CDR3 reads CASSRILAGSGSTGELFF. DNA of the CDR3: TGCGCCAGCAGCCGGATACTAGCGGGATCTGGGAGCACCGGGGAGCTGTTTTTT.

This clone came up a few times. The chain carries TRBV27 and TRBJ2-2; 7 nucleotides line up with TRBD1. The junction had 7 bases not matched to a gene; V was cut back by 7 bases and J by 5 bases. Germline V gene data show CDR1 as MNHEY and CDR2 as SMNVEV (reference sequence). This CDR3 is 14 amino acids long. The CDR3 here is CASNRQGETGELFF. The CDR3, as DNA: TGTGCCAGCAATAGACAGGGCGAGACCGGGGAGCTGTTTTTT.

The table lists this clone with a few counts. The V call is TRBV30, the J call TRBJ1-3; 8 bases fit TRBD1. Unmatched junction bases numbered 11, after V lost 8 bases and J lost 2 bases. Per the germline V gene, CDR1 is GTSNPN and CDR2 is SVGIG (reference sequence). The CDR3 totals 15 residues. CDR3 bases: TGTGCCCATTCGAAGGAGACAGGGGCTGGAAACACCATATATTTT. Translation: CAHSKETGAGNTIYF.

The chain links TRBV6-5 to TRBJ1-5; 8 bases agree with TRBD1. Looked up from germline, CDR1 is MNHEY and CDR2 is SVGAGI. The V gene end was trimmed by 6 bases and the J gene end by 5 bases; junction bases not matched to a gene: 3. CDR3 size: 13 residues. CDR3 residues: CASSHRGDQPQHF. DNA of the CDR3: TGTGCCAGCAGCCACAGGGGGGATCAGCCCCAGCATTTT.

This clone was counted a single time. The chain couples TRBV7-9 to TRBJ1-5; 10 bases line up with TRBD1. V lost 5 bases, J lost 9 bases, and 10 bases stayed unmatched. Germline CDR1 reads SEHNR; CDR2 reads FQNEAQ (reference sequence). The CDR3 is 15 amino acids. The CDR3 sequence is CASSPGTGVIRPQHF. The CDR3 nucleotides are TGTGCCAGCAGCCCAGGGACAGGGGTAATTCGGCCCCAGCATTTT. Drawing the rest from reference TRBV7-9 and TRBJ1-5, the complete variable domain is DTGVSQNPRHKITKRGQNVTFRCDPISEHNRLYWYRQTLGQGPEFLTYFQNEAQLEKSRLLSDRFSAERPKGSFSTLEIQRTEQGDSAMYLCASSPGTGVIRPQHFGDGTRLSIL.

The gene calls are TRBV7-9 and TRBJ2-7, with a tentative D call TRBD2 (6 bases). Germline loops: CDR1 SEHNR, CDR2 FQNEAQ (reference sequence). Trimming took off 5 bases at V and 3 bases at J, with 14 bases between the two ends. This CDR3 region has 14 residues. CDR3 coding DNA: TGTGCCAGCAGCCACCCGTTGACTAGCTACGAGCAGTACTTC. Its protein is CASSHPLTSYEQYF.

The V call is TRBV7-9, the J call TRBJ1-2; no definite D call. Germline values: CDR1 SEHNR, CDR2 FQNEAQ (reference sequence). V was clipped by 2 bases and J by 5 bases, with 12 bases between them. The CDR3 runs to 14 residues. CDR3 coding DNA: TGTGCCAGCAGCTTAATATCCGGAGCTTATGGCTACACCTTC. Translation: CASSLISGAYGYTF.

This chain uses TRBV28 with TRBJ2-7; 7 positions match TRBD2. Losses at the gene ends were 2 bases for V and 1 base for J; bases not matched to a gene: 5. The CDR3 has 15 amino acids. Germline CDR1 reads MDHEN; CDR2 reads SYDVKM. CDR3 sequence reads: CASSLRGVPSYEQYF. The CDR3 bases are TGTGCCAGCAGTTTACGGGGGGTCCCGTCCTACGAGCAGTACTTC. The full variable domain, completed using reference TRBV28 and TRBJ2-7, is DVKVTQSSRYLVKRTGEKVFLECVQDMDHENMFWYRQDPGLGLRLIYFSYDVKMKEKGDIPEGYSVSREKKERFSLILESASTNQTSMYLCASSLRGVPSYEQYFGPGTRLTVT.

The chain has TRBV27 and TRBJ1-5, with 9 positions matching TRBD1. This CDR3 is built from 10 residues. Germline V gives CDR1 MNHEY, CDR2 SMNVEV (reference sequence). J gave up 15 bases and V 7 bases, and 4 bases lay outside the gene matches. Written as DNA, the CDR3 is TGTGCCAGCAAGAGGGACAGGGCGCATTTT. This gives the protein CASKRDRAHF.